The 10 T cell receptor beta chains in this list originate from one sample, sequenced in a study of regulatory T cells in long-lasting Graves disease. Time point described: newly diagnosed GD, antithyroid drugs for less than 3 months. The TCR library was made from RNA that had been extracted from PBMCs in TRIzol. Investigators prepared the TCR beta libraries by applying iRepertoire HTBI primers and Arm-PCR of CDR3 regions. TCRdb reprocessed the multiplex PCR reads with MiXCR, giving one entry per CDR3 protein. Of fewer than 650,000 distinct CDR3 sequences detected, 15% to 20% appear once; the ten largest clones hold 18%. Separately, the same data were catalogued under a study of T cells in Graves' hyperthyroidism and ophthalmopathy.

The source material was peripheral blood mononuclear cells (PBMCs), sampled at new diagnosis, from a patient treated with antithyroid drugs. All receptors derive from a woman in her 30s with Graves disease.

This chain connects TRBV24-1 to TRBJ2-1, with TRBD2 matching 11 bases. From germline, CDR1 is KGHDR and CDR2 SFDVKD. The CDR3 is made up of 16 amino acids. V lost 1 base and J lost 6; bases outside the gene matches: 4. The CDR3 DNA is TGTGCCACCAGTGATTTAGGACTAGCGGGTGTCAATGAGCAGTTCTTC. As protein: CATSDLGLAGVNEQFF.

This clonotype was seen at least ten times. The J gene is TRBJ1-1, the V gene TRBV7-2; D unclear. The CDR3 sequence is 13 residues long. Trimming removed 5 bases at V and 3 bases at J, with 10 bases between. The germline V gene has CDR1 SGHTA and CDR2 FQGNSA. In nucleotides, the CDR3 is TGTGCCAGCAGCGCCCAACGTTACACTGAAGCTTTCTTT. Residues: CASSAQRYTEAFF.

The genes are TRBV6-1 and TRBJ1-5; D is perhaps TRBD1 (5 bases). Per germline, CDR1 MNHNS and CDR2 SASEGT. The CDR3 has 13 residues. V lost 8 bases, J lost 5 bases, and 13 bases lay in between. Here the CDR3 reads CASGAKGDQPQHF. CDR3 sequence (DNA): TGTGCCAGCGGGGCCAAAGGGGATCAGCCCCAGCATTTT.

This clonotype was found many times. CDR3 in DNA: TGTGCCAGCAGTTCCAACCGACCGGGACAGGGGAATCAGCCCCAGCATTTT. Protein sequence: CASSSNRPGQGNQPQHF. V gene TRBV6-5 combines with J gene TRBJ1-5; 10 bases are a match to TRBD1. The CDR3 totals 17 residues. The germline V gene encodes CDR1 MNHEY and CDR2 SVGAGI. The V segment lost 4 bases and the J segment 4 bases; nucleotides outside the gene matches: 10.

This clonotype was detected ten times or more. The V call is TRBV28, the J call TRBJ1-2, with D possibly matching TRBD1 (5 bases). The CDR3 loop spans 13 amino acids. CDR1 and CDR2 (germline): MDHEN, SYDVKM. The V end was cut by 5 bases, the J end by 4 bases, with 11 bases between. The CDR3 is CASSTSGAYGYTF. Here the CDR3 DNA reads TGTGCCAGCAGTACCTCCGGGGCCTATGGCTACACCTTC.

This clonotype was observed a handful of times. J is TRBJ1-6 and V is TRBV6-1, with a weak D call TRBD1 (5 bases). This CDR3 is built from 14 residues. CDR1 is MNHNS and CDR2 is SASEGT in the germline V gene. V gave up 3 bases and J gave up 6 bases, with 9 bases separating them. The CDR3 DNA is TGTGCCAGCAGTGACCAGGGAGGTAATTCACCCCTCCACTTT. Its translation is CASSDQGGNSPLHF.

This clonotype was picked up many times. One end of the junction is discordant with germline, which a read error may explain. V and J are TRBV6-1 and TRBJ2-7; tentative D call: TRBD1 (6 bases). From germline, CDR1 is MNHNS and CDR2 SASEGT. The CDR3 is made up of 13 amino acids. The CDR3 here is CASNEQGVNEQYF. CDR3 coding DNA: TGTGCCAGCAATGAACAGGGAGTTAACGAGCAGTACTTC.

This clonotype was found many times. The chain employs TRBV12-3 or TRBV12-4 and TRBJ1-1, with TRBD1 identical over 9 bases. J lost 1 base, V lost 4 bases, and 4 bases had no gene match. The CDR3 totals 15 residues. CDR3 nucleotide sequence: TGTGCCAGCAGTTCATGGGACAGGGAGAACACTGAAGCTTTCTTT. Translation gives CASSSWDRENTEAFF.

This clonotype was recorded at least ten times. The chain carries TRBV10-3 and TRBJ1-2, with D unresolved. The length of the CDR3 is 14 residues. Germline-derived CDR1 and CDR2 are ENHRY and SYGVKD. Trimming took 2 bases from V and 2 from J, leaving 9 bases between them. The CDR3 coding sequence is TGTGCCATCAGTGAGAGGAACTACAACTATGGCTACACCTTC. It codes for CAISERNYNYGYTF.

The chain employs TRBV5-1 and TRBJ2-3; 8 positions match TRBD2. The germline V gene encodes CDR1 SGHRS and CDR2 YFSETQ. Losses at the gene ends were 4 bases for V and 6 bases for J; bases not matched to a gene: 13. CDR3 size: 16 residues. The CDR3 DNA reads TGCGCCAGCAGCCCTGGGGGAGCGGGAGACACCGATACGCAGTATTTT. Its translation is CASSPGGAGDTDTQYF.